This TCR beta chain originates from a study of cytomegalovirus exposure and HLA in healthy donors. Findings of the study overall: Later genetic work tied a missense DCLRE1C variant to beta-chain V and J trimming.

Primers for the PCR totalled 60 Vbeta and 13 Jbeta. Libraries were prepared by immunoSEQ multiplex PCR; TCRdb keeps only in-frame clonotypes and omits some of them. Among over 50,000 clones listed, 65% to 80% were seen once. With respect to this clone: Its antigen is unidentified.

There are 13 residues in the CDR3. Germline CDR1 reads MNHEY; CDR2 reads SMNVEV (reference sequence). J lost 10 bases, V lost 5 bases, and 7 bases had no gene match. Source material: PBMCs. The chain joins TRBV27 to TRBJ2-1; 8 positions agree with TRBD1. The receptor's source is a middle-aged man in good health and CMV-seropositive. The CDR3 DNA reads TGTGCCAGCAGTCCGGACTGGACAGGGGAGCAGTTCTTC. Translating it yields CASSPDWTGEQFF.